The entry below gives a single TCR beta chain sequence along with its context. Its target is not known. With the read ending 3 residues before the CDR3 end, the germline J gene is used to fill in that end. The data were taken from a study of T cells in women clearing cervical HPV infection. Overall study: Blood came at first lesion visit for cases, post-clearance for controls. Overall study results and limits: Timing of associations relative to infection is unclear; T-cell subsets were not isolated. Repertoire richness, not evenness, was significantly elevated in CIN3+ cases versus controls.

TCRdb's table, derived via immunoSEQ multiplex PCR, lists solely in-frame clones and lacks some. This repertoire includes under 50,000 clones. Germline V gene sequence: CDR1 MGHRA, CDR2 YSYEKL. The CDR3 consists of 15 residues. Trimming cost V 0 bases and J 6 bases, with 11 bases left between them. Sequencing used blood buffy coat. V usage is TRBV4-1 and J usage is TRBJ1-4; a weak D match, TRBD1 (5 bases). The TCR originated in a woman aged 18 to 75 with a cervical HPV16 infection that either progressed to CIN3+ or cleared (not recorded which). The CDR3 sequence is CASSQDGGADEKLFF. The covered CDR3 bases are TGCGCCAGCAGCCAAGACGGAGGGGCCGATGAAAAA.